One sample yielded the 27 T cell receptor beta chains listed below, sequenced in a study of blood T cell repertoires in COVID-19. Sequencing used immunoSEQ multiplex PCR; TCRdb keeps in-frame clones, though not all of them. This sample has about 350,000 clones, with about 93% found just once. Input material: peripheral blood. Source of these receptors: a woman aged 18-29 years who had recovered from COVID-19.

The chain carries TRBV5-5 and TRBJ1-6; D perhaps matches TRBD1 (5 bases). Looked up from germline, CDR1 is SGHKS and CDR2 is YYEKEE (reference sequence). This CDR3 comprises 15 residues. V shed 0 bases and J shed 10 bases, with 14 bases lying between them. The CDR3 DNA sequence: TGTGCCAGCAGCTTGGTCGGCCAATGGGGCTCACCCCTCCACTTT. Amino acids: CASSLVGQWGSPLHF.

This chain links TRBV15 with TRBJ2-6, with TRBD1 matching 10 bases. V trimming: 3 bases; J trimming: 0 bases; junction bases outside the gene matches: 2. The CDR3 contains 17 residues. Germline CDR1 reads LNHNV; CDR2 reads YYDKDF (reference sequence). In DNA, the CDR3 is TGTGCCACCAGCAGGGGACAGGGGATCTCTGGGGCCAACGTCCTGACTTTC. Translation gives CATSRGQGISGANVLTF. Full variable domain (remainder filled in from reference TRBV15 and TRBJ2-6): DAMVIQNPRYQVTQFGKPVTLSCSQTLNHNVMYWYQQKSSQAPKLLFHYYDKDFNNEADTPDNFQSRRPNTSFCFLDIRSPGLGDTAMYLCATSRGQGISGANVLTFGAGSRLTVL.

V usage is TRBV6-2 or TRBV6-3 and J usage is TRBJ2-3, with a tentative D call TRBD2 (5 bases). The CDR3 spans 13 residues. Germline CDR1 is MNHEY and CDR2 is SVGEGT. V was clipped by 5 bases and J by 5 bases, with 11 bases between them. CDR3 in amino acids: CASSLGKVDTQYF. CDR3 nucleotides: TGTGCCAGCAGTCTCGGGAAGGTAGATACGCAGTATTTT.

The CDR3 loop is CASSYRGPQPQHF. DNA of the CDR3: TGTGCCAGCAGTTACAGGGGGCCTCAGCCCCAGCATTTT. The J gene is TRBJ1-5, the V gene TRBV6-2 or TRBV6-3; 7 nucleotides line up with TRBD1. Trimming removed 2 bases from V and 6 bases from J; junction bases left unmatched: 1. Germline V gene sequence: CDR1 MNHEY, CDR2 SVGEGT. This CDR3 region has 13 residues.

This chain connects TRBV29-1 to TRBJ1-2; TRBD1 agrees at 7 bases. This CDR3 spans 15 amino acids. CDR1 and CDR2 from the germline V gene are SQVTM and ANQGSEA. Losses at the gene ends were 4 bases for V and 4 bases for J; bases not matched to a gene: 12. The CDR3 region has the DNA TGCAGCGTTGCAAATAAACGGGGACAGTCCTATGGCTACACCTTC. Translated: CSVANKRGQSYGYTF.

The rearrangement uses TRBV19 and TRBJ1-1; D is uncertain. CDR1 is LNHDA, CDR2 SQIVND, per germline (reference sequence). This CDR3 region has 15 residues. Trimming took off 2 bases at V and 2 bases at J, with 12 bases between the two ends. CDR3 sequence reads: CASSILVSGNTEAFF. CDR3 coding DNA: TGTGCCAGTAGTATATTGGTCAGTGGTAACACTGAAGCTTTCTTT.

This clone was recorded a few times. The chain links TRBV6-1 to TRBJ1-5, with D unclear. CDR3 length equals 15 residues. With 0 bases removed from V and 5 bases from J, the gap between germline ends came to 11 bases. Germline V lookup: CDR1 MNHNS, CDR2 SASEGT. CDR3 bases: TGTGCCAGCAGTGAAGCTAATAGGGAGTATCAGCCCCAGCATTTT. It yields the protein CASSEANREYQPQHF.

CDR3 DNA: TGTGCCAGCAGCCCCGGTCCCGGGGGGATACAACGCTATGGCTACACCTTC. This encodes CASSPGPGGIQRYGYTF. The chain couples TRBV5-6 to TRBJ1-2, with a possible D match to TRBD1 (5 bases). Germline values: CDR1 SGHDT, CDR2 YYEEEE. The CDR3 is 17 amino acids. V was trimmed by 4 bases and J by 4 bases, leaving 23 bases between them.

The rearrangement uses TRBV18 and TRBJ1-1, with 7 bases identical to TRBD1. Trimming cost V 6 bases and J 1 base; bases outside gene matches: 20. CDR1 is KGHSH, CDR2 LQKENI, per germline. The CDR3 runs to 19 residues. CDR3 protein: CASSSKSETGDRKNTEAFF. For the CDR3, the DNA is TGTGCCAGCTCGTCCAAAAGCGAAACAGGGGATAGAAAGAACACTGAAGCTTTCTTT.

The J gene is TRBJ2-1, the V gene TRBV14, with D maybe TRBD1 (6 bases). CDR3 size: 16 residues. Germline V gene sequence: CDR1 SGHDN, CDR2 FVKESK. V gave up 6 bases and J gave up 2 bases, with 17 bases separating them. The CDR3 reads CASSPLVGAPYNEQFF. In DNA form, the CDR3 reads TGTGCCAGCAGTCCTTTAGTGGGGGCCCCCTACAATGAGCAGTTCTTC. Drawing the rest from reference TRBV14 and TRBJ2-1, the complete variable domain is EAGVTQFPSHSVIEKGQTVTLRCDPISGHDNLYWYRRVMGKEIKFLLHFVKESKQDESGMPNNRFLAERTGGTYSTLKVQPAELEDSGVYFCASSPLVGAPYNEQFFGPGTRLTVL.

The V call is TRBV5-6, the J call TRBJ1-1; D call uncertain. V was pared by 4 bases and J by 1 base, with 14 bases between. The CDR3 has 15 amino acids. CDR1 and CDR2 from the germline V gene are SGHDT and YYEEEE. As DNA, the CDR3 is TGTGCCAGCAGCCCCGGGGTCCGCCAGAACACTGAAGCTTTCTTT. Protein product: CASSPGVRQNTEAFF. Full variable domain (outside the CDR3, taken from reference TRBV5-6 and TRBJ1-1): DAGVTQSPTHLIKTRGQQVTLRCSPKSGHDTVSWYQQALGQGPQFIFQYYEEEERQRGNFPDRFSGHQFPNYSSELNVNALLLGDSALYLCASSPGVRQNTEAFFGQGTRLTVV.

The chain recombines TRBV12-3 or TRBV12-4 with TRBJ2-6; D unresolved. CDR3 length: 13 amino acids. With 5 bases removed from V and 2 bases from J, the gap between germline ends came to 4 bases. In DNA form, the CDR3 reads TGTGCCAGCAGTCAGGCTGGGGCCAACGTCCTGACTTTC. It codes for CASSQAGANVLTF.

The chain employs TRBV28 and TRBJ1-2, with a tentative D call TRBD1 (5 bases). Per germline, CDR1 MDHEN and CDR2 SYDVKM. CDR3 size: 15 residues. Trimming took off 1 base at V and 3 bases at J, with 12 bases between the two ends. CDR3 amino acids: CASSLFPGRDYGYTF. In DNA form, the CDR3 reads TGTGCCAGCAGTTTATTTCCAGGGCGAGACTATGGCTACACCTTC.

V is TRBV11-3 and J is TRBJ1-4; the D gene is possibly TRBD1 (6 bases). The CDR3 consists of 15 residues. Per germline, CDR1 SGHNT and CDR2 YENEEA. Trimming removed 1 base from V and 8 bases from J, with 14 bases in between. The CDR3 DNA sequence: TGTGCCAGCAGCTTAGGTGGGGACATGGACGAAAAACTGTTTTTT. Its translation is CASSLGGDMDEKLFF. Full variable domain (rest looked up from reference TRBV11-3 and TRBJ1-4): EAGVVQSPRYKIIEKKQPVAFWCNPISGHNTLYWYLQNLGQGPELLIRYENEEAVDDSQLPKDRFSAERLKGVDSTLKIQPAELGDSAVYLCASSLGGDMDEKLFFGSGTQLSVL.

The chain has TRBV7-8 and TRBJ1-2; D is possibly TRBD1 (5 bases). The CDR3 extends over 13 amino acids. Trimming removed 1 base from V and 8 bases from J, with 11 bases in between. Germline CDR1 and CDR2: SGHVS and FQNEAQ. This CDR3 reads CASSLEGRVGYTF. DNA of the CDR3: TGTGCCAGCAGCTTAGAGGGCAGGGTCGGCTACACCTTC. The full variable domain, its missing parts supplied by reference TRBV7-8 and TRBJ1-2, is GAGVSQSPRYKVAKRGQDVALRCDPISGHVSLFWYQQALGQGPEFLTYFQNEAQLDKSGLPSDRFFAERPEGSVSTLKIQRTQQEDSAVYLCASSLEGRVGYTFGSGTRLTVV.

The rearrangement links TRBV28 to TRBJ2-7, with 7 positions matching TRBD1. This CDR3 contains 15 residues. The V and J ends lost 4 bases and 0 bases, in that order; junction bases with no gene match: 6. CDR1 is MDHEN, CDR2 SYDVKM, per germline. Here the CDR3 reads CASSYGTESSYEQYV. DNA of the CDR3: TGTGCCAGCAGTTATGGGACAGAGAGCTCCTACGAGCAGTACGTC.

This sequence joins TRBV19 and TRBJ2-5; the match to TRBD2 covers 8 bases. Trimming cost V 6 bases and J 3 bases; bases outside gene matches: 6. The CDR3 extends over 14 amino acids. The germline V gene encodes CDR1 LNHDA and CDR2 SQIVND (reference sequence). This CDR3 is CASRVAGSKETQYF. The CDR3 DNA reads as TGTGCCAGTAGGGTAGCGGGAAGTAAAGAGACCCAGTACTTC. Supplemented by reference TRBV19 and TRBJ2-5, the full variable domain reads DGGITQSPKYLFRKEGQNVTLSCEQNLNHDAMYWYRQDPGQGLRLIYYSQIVNDFQKGDIAEGYSVSREKKESFPLTVTSAQKNPTAFYLCASRVAGSKETQYFGPGTRLLVL.

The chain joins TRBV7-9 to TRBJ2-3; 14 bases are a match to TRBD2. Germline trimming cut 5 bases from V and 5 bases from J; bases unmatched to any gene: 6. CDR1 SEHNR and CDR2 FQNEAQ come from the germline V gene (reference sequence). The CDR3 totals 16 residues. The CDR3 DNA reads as TGTGCCAGCAGCATGGGACTAGCGGGAGTTGGAGATACGCAGTATTTT. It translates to CASSMGLAGVGDTQYF.

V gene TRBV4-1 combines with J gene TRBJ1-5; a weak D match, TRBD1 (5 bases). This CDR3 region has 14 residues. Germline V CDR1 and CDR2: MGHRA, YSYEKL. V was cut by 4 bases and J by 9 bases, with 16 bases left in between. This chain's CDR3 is CASSPGLQSGPQHF. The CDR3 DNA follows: TGCGCCAGCAGCCCGGGACTACAGAGTGGGCCCCAGCATTTT.

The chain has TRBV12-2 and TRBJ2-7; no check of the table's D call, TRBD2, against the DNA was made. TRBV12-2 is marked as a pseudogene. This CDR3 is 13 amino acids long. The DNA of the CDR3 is TGTGCAAGCCCTGAGGGAGGCCTATACGAGCAGTACGTC. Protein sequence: CASPEGGLYEQYV.

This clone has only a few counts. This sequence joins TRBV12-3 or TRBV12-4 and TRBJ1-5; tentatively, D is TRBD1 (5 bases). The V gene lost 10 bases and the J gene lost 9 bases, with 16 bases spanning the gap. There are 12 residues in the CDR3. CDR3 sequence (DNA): TGTGCCACCTCTGGGGCGGTAGGGCCCCAGCATTTT. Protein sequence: CATSGAVGPQHF.

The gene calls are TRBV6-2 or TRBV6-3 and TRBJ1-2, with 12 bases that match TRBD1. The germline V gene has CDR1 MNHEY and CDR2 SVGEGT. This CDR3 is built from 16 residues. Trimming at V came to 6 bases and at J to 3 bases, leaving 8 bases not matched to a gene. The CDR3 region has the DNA TGTGCCAGCAGCCACACGGGGACAGGGGGCCACTATGGCTACACCTTC. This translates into CASSHTGTGGHYGYTF.

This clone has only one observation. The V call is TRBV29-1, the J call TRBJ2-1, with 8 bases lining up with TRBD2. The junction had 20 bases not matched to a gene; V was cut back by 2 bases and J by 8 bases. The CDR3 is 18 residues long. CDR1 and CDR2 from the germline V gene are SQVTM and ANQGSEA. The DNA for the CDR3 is TGCAGCGTTGAATCGGTGACGGGAGGGCTTGGAGGGGCCGATGAGCAGTTCTTC. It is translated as CSVESVTGGLGGADEQFF.

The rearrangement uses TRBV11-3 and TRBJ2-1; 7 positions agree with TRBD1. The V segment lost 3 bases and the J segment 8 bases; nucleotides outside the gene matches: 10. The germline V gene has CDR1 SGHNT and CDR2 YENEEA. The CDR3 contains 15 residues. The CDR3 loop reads CASSLMTGFMDEQFF. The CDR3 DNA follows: TGTGCCAGCAGCTTGATGACAGGGTTTATGGATGAGCAGTTCTTC.

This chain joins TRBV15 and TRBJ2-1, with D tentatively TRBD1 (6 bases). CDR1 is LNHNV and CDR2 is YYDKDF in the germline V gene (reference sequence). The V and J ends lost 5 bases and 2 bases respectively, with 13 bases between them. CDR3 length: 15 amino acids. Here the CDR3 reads CATSPLRGTYNEQFF. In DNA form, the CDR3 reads TGTGCCACCAGCCCCCTTAGGGGGACCTACAATGAGCAGTTCTTC.

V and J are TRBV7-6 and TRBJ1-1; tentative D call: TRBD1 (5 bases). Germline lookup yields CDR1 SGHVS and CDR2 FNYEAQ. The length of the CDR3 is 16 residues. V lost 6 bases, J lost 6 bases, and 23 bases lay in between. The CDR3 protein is CASSSTDWGGFAEAFF. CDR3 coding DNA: TGTGCCAGCAGTTCTACCGACTGGGGGGGTTTCGCTGAAGCTTTCTTT.

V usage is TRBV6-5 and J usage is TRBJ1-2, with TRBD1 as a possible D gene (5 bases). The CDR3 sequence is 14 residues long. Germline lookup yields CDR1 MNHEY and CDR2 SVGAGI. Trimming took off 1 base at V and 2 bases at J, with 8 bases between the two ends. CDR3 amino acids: CASSYYAGNYGYTF. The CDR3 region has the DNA TGTGCCAGCAGTTACTATGCAGGGAACTATGGCTACACCTTC.